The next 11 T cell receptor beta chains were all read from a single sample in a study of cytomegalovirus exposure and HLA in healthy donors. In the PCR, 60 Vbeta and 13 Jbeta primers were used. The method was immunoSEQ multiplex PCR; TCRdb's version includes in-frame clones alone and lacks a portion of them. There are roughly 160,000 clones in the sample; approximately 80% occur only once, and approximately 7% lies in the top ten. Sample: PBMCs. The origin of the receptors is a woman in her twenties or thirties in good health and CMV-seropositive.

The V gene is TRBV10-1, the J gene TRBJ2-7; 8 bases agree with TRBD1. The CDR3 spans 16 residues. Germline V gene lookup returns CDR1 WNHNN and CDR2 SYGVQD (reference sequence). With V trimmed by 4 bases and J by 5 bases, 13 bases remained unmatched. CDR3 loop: CASSVDRVGSVHEQYF. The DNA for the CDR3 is TGCGCCAGCAGTGTGGACAGGGTTGGATCAGTCCACGAGCAGTACTTC.

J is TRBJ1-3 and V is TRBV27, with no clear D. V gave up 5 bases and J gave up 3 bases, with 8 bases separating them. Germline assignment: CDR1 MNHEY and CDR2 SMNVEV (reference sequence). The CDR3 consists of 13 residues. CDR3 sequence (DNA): TGTGCCAGCAGTCGGACTGTTGGAAACACCATATATTTT. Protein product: CASSRTVGNTIYF.

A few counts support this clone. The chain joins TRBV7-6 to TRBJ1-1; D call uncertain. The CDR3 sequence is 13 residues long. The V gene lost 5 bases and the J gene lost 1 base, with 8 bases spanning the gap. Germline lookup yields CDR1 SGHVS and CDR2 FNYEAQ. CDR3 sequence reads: CASSQSGNTEAFF. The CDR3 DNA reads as TGTGCCAGCAGCCAATCAGGGAACACTGAAGCTTTCTTT.

CDR3 sequence (DNA): TGCGCCAGCAGCCAAGGATCACAGGGCGAGGATGAAAAACTGTTTTTT. Translating gives CASSQGSQGEDEKLFF. The chain is built from TRBV4-3 and TRBJ1-4; a possible D gene is TRBD1 (6 bases). The CDR3 length is 16 residues. Germline loops: CDR1 LGHNA, CDR2 YSLEER. The V end was cut by 1 base, the J end by 6 bases, with 15 bases between.

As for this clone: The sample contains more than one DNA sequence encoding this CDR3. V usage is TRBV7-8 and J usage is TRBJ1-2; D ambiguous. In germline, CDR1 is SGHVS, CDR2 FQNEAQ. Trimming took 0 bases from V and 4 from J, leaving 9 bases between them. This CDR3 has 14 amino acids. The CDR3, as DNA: TGTGCCAGCAGCTTAGCGCGCGGATCCTATGGCTACACCTTC. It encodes CASSLARGSYGYTF. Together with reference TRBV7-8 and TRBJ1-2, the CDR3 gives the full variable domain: GAGVSQSPRYKVAKRGQDVALRCDPISGHVSLFWYQQALGQGPEFLTYFQNEAQLDKSGLPSDRFFAERPEGSVSTLKIQRTQQEDSAVYLCASSLARGSYGYTFGSGTRLTVV.

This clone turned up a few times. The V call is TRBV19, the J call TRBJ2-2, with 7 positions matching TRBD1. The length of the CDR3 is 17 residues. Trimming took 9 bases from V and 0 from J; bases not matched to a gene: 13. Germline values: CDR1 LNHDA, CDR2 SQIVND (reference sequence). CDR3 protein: CASSGTALIANTGELFF. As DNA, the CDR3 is TGTGCCAGCTCCGGGACAGCTCTTATCGCGAACACCGGGGAGCTGTTTTTT.

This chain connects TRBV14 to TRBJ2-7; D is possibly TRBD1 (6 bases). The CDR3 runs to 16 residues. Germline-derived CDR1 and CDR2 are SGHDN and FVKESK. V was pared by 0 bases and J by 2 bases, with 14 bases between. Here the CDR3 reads CASSQEPRGSPYEQYF. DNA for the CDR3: TGTGCCAGCAGCCAAGAGCCCAGGGGTTCGCCCTACGAGCAGTACTTC.

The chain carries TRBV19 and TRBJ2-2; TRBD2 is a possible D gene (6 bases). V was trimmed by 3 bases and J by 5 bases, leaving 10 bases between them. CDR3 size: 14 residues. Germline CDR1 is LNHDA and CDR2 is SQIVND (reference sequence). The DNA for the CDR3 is TGTGCCAGTAGTATGTACCTAGCGACCGGGGAGCTGTTTTTT. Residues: CASSMYLATGELFF.

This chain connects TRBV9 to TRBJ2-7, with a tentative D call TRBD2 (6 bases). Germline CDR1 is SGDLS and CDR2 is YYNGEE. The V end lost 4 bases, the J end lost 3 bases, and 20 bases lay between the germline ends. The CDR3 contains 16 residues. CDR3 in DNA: TGTGCCAGCAGCCTCCAAGGCAGGGCGGGAATCTACGAGCAGTACTTC. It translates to CASSLQGRAGIYEQYF.

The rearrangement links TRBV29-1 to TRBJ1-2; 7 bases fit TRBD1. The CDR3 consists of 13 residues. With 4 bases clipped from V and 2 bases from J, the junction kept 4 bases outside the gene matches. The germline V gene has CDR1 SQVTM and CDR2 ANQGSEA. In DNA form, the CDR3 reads TGCAGCGTTGCCCACAGGGGAAACTATGGCTACACCTTC. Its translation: CSVAHRGNYGYTF.

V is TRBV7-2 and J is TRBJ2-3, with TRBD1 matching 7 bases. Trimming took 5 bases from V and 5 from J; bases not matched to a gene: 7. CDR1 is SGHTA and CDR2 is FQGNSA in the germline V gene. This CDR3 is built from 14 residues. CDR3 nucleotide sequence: TGTGCCAGCAGCGTGACAGGGAGCGGAGATACGCAGTATTTT. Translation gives CASSVTGSGDTQYF.